This TCR beta chain was observed in a study of T cells in Graves' hyperthyroidism and ophthalmopathy. On the study more broadly: Peripheral blood was taken when the disease was first diagnosed, before any treatment began.

There are a few counts of this clonotype. In germline, CDR1 is SGHKS, CDR2 YYEKEE (reference sequence). The CDR3 is 15 amino acids. V shed 1 base and J shed 0 bases, with 8 bases lying between them. Over 18 months, lack of ophthalmopathy progression marked Graves' hyperthyroidism as stable. The authors obtained PBMCs from about 9.5 ml of fresh peripheral blood. RNA transcripts provided the source from which TCR beta CDR3 regions were amplified. TCR CDR3 regions were first amplified by RT-PCR with HTBI primers. One entry per CDR3 protein, called by TCRdb with MiXCR from the multiplex PCR reads. The data contain under 400,000 distinct CDR3 sequences, about 15% of them singletons.

Specimen: blood. The clonotype comes from an older woman with Graves' hyperthyroidism. The chain combines TRBV5-5 with TRBJ1-3; D unresolved. CDR3 protein: CASSLFLSSGNTIYF. CDR3 in DNA: TGTGCCAGCAGCTTGTTTCTGTCCTCTGGAAACACCATATATTTT.